This T cell receptor (beta chain) was identified during a study of T cell changes during pregnancy in multiple sclerosis. TCRdb's copy holds only in-frame clones and misses some; the assay was immunoSEQ multiplex PCR. The repertoire holds about 2,200 clones, with roughly 77% as singletons. Germline V gene lookup returns CDR1 LGHNA and CDR2 YNFKEQ. J gave up 6 bases and V 0 bases, and 4 bases lay outside the gene matches. The CDR3 sequence is 15 residues long. The sample was CD4+ T cells from PBMCs (not recorded whether the cells were cultured). The genes are TRBV4-2 and TRBJ2-1; 8 bases align to TRBD2. The TCR comes from a female patient with multiple sclerosis, enrolled in a pregnancy study. Some clones in this sample may be carry-over from other donors' samples. The CDR3 DNA sequence: TGTGCCAGCAGCCAAGAACGGGGGGGCGGCAATGAGCAGTTCTTC. Translating it yields CASSQERGGGNEQFF.